This T cell receptor (beta chain) came from a study of CD8+CD57+ T cells in acquired aplastic anemia. Germline lookup yields CDR1 SGHTA and CDR2 FQGNSA. V gave up 1 base and J gave up 2 bases, with 12 bases separating them. The CDR3 totals 15 residues. Investigators profiled TCR beta VDJ and CDR3 from genomic DNA template. TCRdb re-called the reads with MiXCR, one entry per CDR3 protein. The profile shows 55,000 to 60,000 distinct CDR3 sequences, 57% of them singletons. This clonotype was detected ten times or more. Only patients with CD8+CD57+ cell expansion on flow cytometry were chosen for sequencing.

Sequencing was carried out using sorted CD4+, CD8+, or CD8+CD57+ T cells (not recorded which) from PBMCs. This sequence originates from a human donor with aplastic anemia. The chain combines TRBV7-2 with TRBJ2-7; possible D gene TRBD1, 6 bases. CDR3 nucleotides: TGTGCCAGCAGCTTAGGGACCAGGGGCGCCTACGAGCAGTACGTC. This translates into CASSLGTRGAYEQYV.